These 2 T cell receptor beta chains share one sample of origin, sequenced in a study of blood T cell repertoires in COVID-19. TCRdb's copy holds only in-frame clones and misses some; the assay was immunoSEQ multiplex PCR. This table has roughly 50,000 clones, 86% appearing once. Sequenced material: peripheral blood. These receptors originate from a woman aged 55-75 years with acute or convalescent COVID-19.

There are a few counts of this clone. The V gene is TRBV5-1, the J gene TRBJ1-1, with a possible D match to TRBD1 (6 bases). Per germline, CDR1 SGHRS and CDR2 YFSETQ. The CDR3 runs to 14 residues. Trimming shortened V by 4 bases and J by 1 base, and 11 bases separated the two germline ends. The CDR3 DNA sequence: TGCGCCAGCAGCCGTGGCAGGGGGAACACTGAAGCTTTCTTT. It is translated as CASSRGRGNTEAFF. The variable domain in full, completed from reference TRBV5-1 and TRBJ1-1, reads KAGVTQTPRYLIKTRGQQVTLSCSPISGHRSVSWYQQTPGQGLQFLFEYFSETQRNKGNFPGRFSGRQFSNSRSEMNVSTLELGDSALYLCASSRGRGNTEAFFGQGTRLTVV.

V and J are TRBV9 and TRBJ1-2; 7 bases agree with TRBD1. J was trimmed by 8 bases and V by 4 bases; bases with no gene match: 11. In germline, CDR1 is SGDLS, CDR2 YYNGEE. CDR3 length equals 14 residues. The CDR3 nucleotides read TGTGCCAGCAGCCGGGACAGTACCGGTTTAGGCTACACCTTC. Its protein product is CASSRDSTGLGYTF.